This passage covers 9 T cell receptor beta chains from one sample sequenced in a study of T-cell reconstitution after alpha-beta-depleted transplantation in children. Unique molecular identifiers were incorporated during preparation of the TCRbeta library. TCRdb redid the calling of the PCR reads with MiXCR, one entry per CDR3 protein. The sample contains about 230,000 distinct CDR3 sequences, 11% of which appear only once. Sequenced here: PBMCs, sampled before TCRalphabeta/CD19-depleted stem cell transplant. The source is a child less than two years old with acute myeloid leukemia, due to receive a stem cell transplant.

This clonotype was recorded many times. J is TRBJ1-3 and V is TRBV11-2; the D is unclear. V gave up 1 base and J gave up 0 bases, with 7 bases separating them. The CDR3 runs to 15 residues. The V gene's germline CDR1 is SGHAT and CDR2 FQNNGV. DNA for the CDR3: TGTGCCAGCAGCTTAGGGTTGGTCTCTGGAAACACCATATATTTT. It codes for CASSLGLVSGNTIYF.

With regard to this clonotype: This may be a read error: a much more frequent sequence differs by one nucleotide. In nucleotides, the CDR3 is TGCAGCGTTGGGACGCAAATGAACTATGGCTACCCCTTC. Protein: CSVGTQMNYGYPF. V usage is TRBV29-1 and J usage is TRBJ1-2; D call uncertain. Germline-derived CDR1 and CDR2 are SQVTM and ANQGSEA. The CDR3 is 13 residues long.

Worth noting for this clonotype: A much larger clone lies a single base off, so this may be a read error. This chain links TRBV19 with TRBJ2-6, with D possibly being TRBD1 (5 bases). The CDR3 spans 14 residues. Per germline, CDR1 LNHDA and CDR2 SQIVND (reference sequence). The CDR3 DNA reads TGTGCCAGTATTGACAGTCCTGGGACCAACGTCCTGACTTTC. Translating gives CASIDSPGTNVLTF.

Many counts were recorded for this clonotype. J is TRBJ2-6 and V is TRBV5-1, with 10 bases fitting TRBD1. The CDR3 is made up of 17 amino acids. The germline V gene has CDR1 SGHRS and CDR2 YFSETQ. Germline trimming cut 8 bases from V and 0 bases from J; bases unmatched to any gene: 8. The CDR3 nucleotides are TGCGCCAGTCAGGTGGACAGGGGGAGCTCTGGGGCCAACGTCCTGACTTTC. Residues: CASQVDRGSSGANVLTF. The full variable domain, with the rest looked up from reference TRBV5-1 and TRBJ2-6, is KAGVTQTPRYLIKTRGQQVTLSCSPISGHRSVSWYQQTPGQGLQFLFEYFSETQRNKGNFPGRFSGRQFSNSRSEMNVSTLELGDSALYLCASQVDRGSSGANVLTFGAGSRLTVL.

This clonotype appeared many times. J is TRBJ2-5 and V is TRBV2, with a possible D match to TRBD2 (5 bases). Germline values: CDR1 SNHLY, CDR2 FYNNEI. V gave up 4 bases and J gave up 5 bases, with 11 bases separating them. This CDR3 contains 13 residues. The CDR3 sequence is CASSGSTGETQYF. CDR3 sequence (DNA): TGTGCCAGCAGTGGCAGTACGGGGGAGACCCAGTACTTC. Together with reference TRBV2 and TRBJ2-5, the CDR3 gives the full variable domain: EPEVTQTPSHQVTQMGQEVILRCVPISNHLYFYWYRQILGQKVEFLVSFYNNEISEKSEIFDDQFSVERPDGSNFTLKIRSTKLEDSAMYFCASSGSTGETQYFGPGTRLLVL.

This clonotype was observed many times. The chain uses TRBV6-2 or TRBV6-3 and TRBJ1-5; D ambiguous. V was shortened by 2 bases and J by 6 bases, with 11 bases between the two germline ends. CDR1 and CDR2 from the germline V gene are MNHEY and SVGEGT. The CDR3 is 14 amino acids. This CDR3 is CASSYETLRQPQHF. CDR3 coding DNA: TGTGCCAGCAGTTACGAGACCCTCCGTCAGCCCCAGCATTTT.

V usage is TRBV28 and J usage is TRBJ2-1; D remains unclear. Deletions cut 6 bases from V and 4 bases from J, with 16 bases between. Germline V gene lookup returns CDR1 MDHEN and CDR2 SYDVKM. The CDR3 contains 15 residues. The CDR3 nucleotides are TGTGCCAGCAGCCCCCCTGCGGATTTTTACAATGAGCAGTTCTTC. Its protein is CASSPPADFYNEQFF.

This clonotype was found many times. V and J are TRBV9 and TRBJ2-7; D not certain. The CDR3 is made up of 14 amino acids. Trimming took 0 bases from V and 3 from J, leaving 10 bases between them. Germline V gives CDR1 SGDLS, CDR2 YYNGEE. CDR3 sequence: CASSVVDSGYEQYF. CDR3 DNA: TGTGCCAGCAGCGTAGTAGATTCGGGCTACGAGCAGTACTTC.

This clonotype appeared a few times. This sequence joins TRBV11-2 and TRBJ2-7, with D possibly being TRBD2 (6 bases). The germline V gene encodes CDR1 SGHAT and CDR2 FQNNGV. V was trimmed by 5 bases and J by 7 bases, leaving 15 bases between them. The CDR3 is 13 amino acids. The CDR3 sequence is CASSIGPRGEQYF. Here the CDR3 DNA reads TGTGCCAGCAGCATTGGCCCCCGGGGGGAGCAGTACTTC.